This TCR beta chain is drawn from a study of patients and donors after allogeneic stem cell transplantation. This clonotype was seen only once. TCRdb ran MiXCR on the RT-PCR reads and lists one entry per CDR3 protein. The sample holds about 960,000 distinct CDR3 sequences, approximately 19% seen once. The sample comprised blood, either unsorted or a sorted T cell fraction (not recorded which). This clonotype originated in a human donor who was either an allogeneic HSCT recipient or a stem cell or donor lymphocyte infusion donor (not recorded which). It is not recorded whose cells these are; they may come from a transplant donor.

Written as DNA, the CDR3 is TGCGCCAGCAGCCAAGACGTCCGGGACGCTGGATCAGATACGCAGTATTTT. This translates into CASSQDVRDAGSDTQYF. This chain connects TRBV4-3 to TRBJ2-3; D assignment may be TRBD1 or TRBD2 (5 bases each). CDR1 is LGHNA and CDR2 is YSLEER in the germline V gene. Trimming took off 0 bases at V and 4 bases at J, with 17 bases between the two ends. The length of the CDR3 is 17 residues.